This T cell receptor (beta chain) was recorded in a study of identical twins. From the 5' RACE reads, TCRdb called clonotypes with MiXCR, one entry per CDR3 protein. The table lists 130,000 to 150,000 distinct CDR3 sequences, roughly 3.2% of them singletons. Whole-study results and caveats: Fewer insertions marked abundant cord blood beta clonotypes; young adult naive trended weakly, memory not at all.

The CDR3 extends over 15 amino acids. Germline lookup yields CDR1 SGHRS and CDR2 YFSETQ. The V end was cut by 3 bases, the J end by 1 base, with 13 bases between. This clonotype was observed a few times. Its specificity is unknown. The receptor comes from a young man in good health. Sequencing was done on a sample of memory T cells sorted from blood. The chain combines TRBV5-1 with TRBJ2-5; D is uncertain. The CDR3 spells CASSWAQRIQETQYF. In DNA form, the CDR3 reads TGCGCCAGCAGCTGGGCACAGCGAATCCAAGAGACCCAGTACTTC.